Listed here are 20 T cell receptor beta chains from one sample, sequenced in a study of glioma-infiltrating T cells after dendritic cell vaccination. Using immunoSEQ multiplex PCR, the repertoire was profiled, and TCRdb retains in-frame clones only, with some absent. Found here are approximately 91,000 clones, 80% to 90% of them singletons; the top ten hold over 2%. The time point was: after dendritic cell vaccination, including at tumor progression/relapse. This specimen was blood, taken after dendritic cell vaccination. The receptor source for this set is a human donor with glioblastoma.

There are a few counts of this clone. This chain links TRBV4-2 with TRBJ2-3; tentative D call: TRBD1 (5 bases). V was clipped by 0 bases and J by 4 bases, with 14 bases between them. CDR3 length: 16 amino acids. Germline loops: CDR1 LGHNA, CDR2 YNFKEQ. The CDR3 region has the DNA TGTGCCAGCAGCCAAGAAGGGTCCATGGGGCCAGATACGCAGTATTTT. It specifies CASSQEGSMGPDTQYF.

This clone was recorded once. The V gene is TRBV2, the J gene TRBJ2-2; D gene unclear. Per germline, CDR1 SNHLY and CDR2 FYNNEI. Deletions cut 1 base from V and 7 bases from J, with 13 bases between. The length of the CDR3 is 15 residues. The CDR3 DNA reads as TGTGCCAGCAGTGAAGAGAGGAGCTACGTCGGGGAGCTGTTTTTT. This sequence encodes CASSEERSYVGELFF.

The chain recombines TRBV19 with TRBJ1-1; possibly TRBD1 for D (6 bases). Trimming shortened V by 6 bases and J by 5 bases, and 13 bases separated the two germline ends. The CDR3 spans 13 residues. CDR1 and CDR2 (germline): LNHDA, SQIVND (reference sequence). CDR3 amino acids: CASRDDRKTEAFF. The CDR3 DNA sequence: TGTGCCAGTAGGGATGACAGGAAAACTGAAGCTTTCTTT.

The chain carries TRBV5-1 and TRBJ2-7; D gene uncertain. The germline V and J ends were trimmed by 1 base and 3 bases, with 11 bases remaining between them. From germline, CDR1 is SGHRS and CDR2 YFSETQ. This CDR3 spans 14 amino acids. CDR3 nucleotide sequence: TGCGCCAGCAGCTTGTGGGCGAATTACTACGAGCAGTACTTC. This sequence encodes CASSLWANYYEQYF.

The chain links TRBV6-1 to TRBJ1-1; D call uncertain. The CDR3 spans 12 residues. V lost 6 bases to trimming and J lost 0 bases, with 5 bases between them. Germline loops: CDR1 MNHNS, CDR2 SASEGT. The CDR3 nucleotides are TGTGCCAGCAGGTCGGTGAACACTGAAGCTTTCTTT. It yields the protein CASRSVNTEAFF.

The V gene is TRBV5-8, the J gene TRBJ2-5, with D possibly being TRBD2 (6 bases). Trimming removed 4 bases from V and 2 bases from J, with 18 bases in between. Germline CDR1 is SGHTS and CDR2 is YDEGEE. The CDR3 extends over 16 amino acids. CDR3 in DNA: TGTGCCAGCAGCCGGGACGGAGTGCGGGGACAAGAGACCCAGTACTTC. Translation: CASSRDGVRGQETQYF.

The chain combines TRBV6-5 with TRBJ2-1, with D possibly being TRBD1 (6 bases). Germline V gene sequence: CDR1 MNHEY, CDR2 SVGAGI. V shed 4 bases and J shed 8 bases, with 18 bases lying between them. This CDR3 is 15 amino acids long. CDR3 nucleotide sequence: TGTGCCAGCAGTTCCGGGACACTGGAAGTCCATGAGCAGTTCTTC. Encoded protein: CASSSGTLEVHEQFF.

The chain has TRBV30 and TRBJ1-2; no firm D call. The CDR3 length is 13 residues. V lost 0 bases to trimming and J lost 6 bases, with 11 bases between them. The germline V gene encodes CDR1 GTSNPN and CDR2 SVGIG (reference sequence). Written as DNA, the CDR3 is TGTGCCTGGAGTGTAACTCCTCAGGATGGCTACACCTTC. The encoded protein is CAWSVTPQDGYTF.

J is TRBJ1-1 and V is TRBV25-1, with D perhaps TRBD1 (6 bases). The CDR3 loop spans 14 amino acids. Trimming pared 6 bases from V and 1 base from J, leaving 12 bases between. Germline CDR1 reads MGHDK; CDR2 reads SYGVNS. CDR3 region: CASRSRGGNTEAFF. Here the CDR3 DNA reads TGTGCCAGCAGGTCGCGAGGGGGGAACACTGAAGCTTTCTTT.

CDR3: CASRGQGITGELFF. CDR3 sequence (DNA): TGTGCCAGCAGGGGACAGGGGATCACCGGGGAGCTGTTTTTT. The chain is built from TRBV6-1 and TRBJ2-2, with 10 bases fitting TRBD1. In germline, CDR1 is MNHNS, CDR2 SASEGT. V lost 6 bases and J lost 4; bases outside the gene matches: 2. The CDR3 consists of 14 residues.

V and J are TRBV29-1 and TRBJ1-1; D gene ambiguous. Per the germline V gene, CDR1 is SQVTM and CDR2 is ANQGSEA. The CDR3 loop spans 11 amino acids. Trimming shortened V by 7 bases and J by 3 bases, and 9 bases separated the two germline ends. In DNA, the CDR3 is TGCAGCGGCGACACGGACACTGAAGCTTTCTTT. Encoded protein: CSGDTDTEAFF.

V is TRBV30 and J is TRBJ2-4; 7 nucleotides agree with TRBD2. The germline CDR1 and CDR2 sequences are GTSNPN and SVGIG (reference sequence). This CDR3 has 15 residues. V trimming: 0 bases; J trimming: 6 bases; junction bases outside the gene matches: 8. CDR3 nucleotide sequence: TGTGCCTGGAGTGTTCGAAGGGGCGGGGGAAACATTCAGTACTTC. Translation: CAWSVRRGGGNIQYF.

The chain carries TRBV2 and TRBJ2-1, with TRBD2 as a possible D gene (6 bases). Trimming took 3 bases from V and 2 from J, leaving 14 bases between them. The CDR3 spans 16 residues. From germline, CDR1 is SNHLY and CDR2 FYNNEI. This CDR3 is CASSESSDGPYNEQFF. As DNA, the CDR3 is TGTGCCAGCAGTGAGTCTAGCGACGGTCCCTACAATGAGCAGTTCTTC.

The DNA of the CDR3 is TGTGCCAGCAGCCGGACACGAGGCCAACAAGAGACCCAGTACTTC. Protein sequence: CASSRTRGQQETQYF. This sequence joins TRBV11-2 and TRBJ2-5; D possibly corresponds to TRBD1 (5 bases). Germline values: CDR1 SGHAT, CDR2 FQNNGV. The CDR3 has 15 residues. The ends were cut back, 5 bases at V and 2 bases at J, with 15 bases in the middle.

This clone showed up just once. The chain combines TRBV7-9 with TRBJ1-5, with 8 bases fitting TRBD1. The trim removed 4 bases at V and 5 bases at J, leaving 4 bases unmatched. This CDR3 is built from 14 residues. The germline gives CDR1 SEHNR, CDR2 FQNEAQ (reference sequence). CDR3 nucleotides: TGTGCCAGCAGCTCAGGGACAGGTTATCAGCCCCAGCATTTT. It yields the protein CASSSGTGYQPQHF.

This chain connects TRBV4-2 to TRBJ2-5; D may be TRBD1 (6 bases). The CDR3 consists of 15 residues. With 5 bases removed from V and 2 bases from J, the gap between germline ends came to 15 bases. Germline V gene data show CDR1 as LGHNA and CDR2 as YNFKEQ. CDR3 residues: CASSEIGQRQETQYF. For the CDR3, the DNA is TGTGCCAGCAGCGAAATCGGACAGAGGCAAGAGACCCAGTACTTC.

The chain has TRBV19 and TRBJ2-2; TRBD1 might be the D (6 bases). Germline V gene data show CDR1 as LNHDA and CDR2 as SQIVND (reference sequence). This CDR3 has 15 amino acids. V was pared by 5 bases and J by 6 bases, with 16 bases between. The CDR3 sequence is CASSVGAGVAGELFF. The CDR3 DNA sequence: TGTGCCAGTAGTGTCGGGGCAGGGGTGGCCGGGGAGCTGTTTTTT.

This clone came up once. The chain links TRBV2 to TRBJ1-1, with 7 bases fitting TRBD1. Germline assignment: CDR1 SNHLY and CDR2 FYNNEI. The V segment lost 6 bases and the J segment 2 bases; nucleotides outside the gene matches: 6. This CDR3 has 14 amino acids. The CDR3 region has the DNA TGTGCCAGCAGGGGGACAGCTGTAAACACTGAAGCTTTCTTT. It codes for CASRGTAVNTEAFF.

The chain has TRBV9 and TRBJ2-2; D perhaps matches TRBD1 (6 bases). V was trimmed by 3 bases and J by 1 base, leaving 16 bases between them. Germline V gene sequence: CDR1 SGDLS, CDR2 YYNGEE. The CDR3 extends over 17 amino acids. CDR3 nucleotide sequence: TGTGCCAGCAGCGCGAGCAGGGACACCAAGAACACCGGGGAGCTGTTTTTT. Protein sequence: CASSASRDTKNTGELFF.

The chain links TRBV5-1 to TRBJ2-5; 8 positions agree with TRBD2. Germline loops: CDR1 SGHRS, CDR2 YFSETQ. The J segment lost 0 bases and the V segment lost 4 bases, leaving 5 bases of the junction unmatched. The CDR3 contains 15 residues. CDR3 amino acids: CASSRAGVDQETQYF. CDR3 DNA: TGCGCCAGCAGCCGAGCGGGGGTGGACCAAGAGACCCAGTACTTC. The whole variable domain, filled in from reference TRBV5-1 and TRBJ2-5, reads KAGVTQTPRYLIKTRGQQVTLSCSPISGHRSVSWYQQTPGQGLQFLFEYFSETQRNKGNFPGRFSGRQFSNSRSEMNVSTLELGDSALYLCASSRAGVDQETQYFGPGTRLLVL.